This T cell receptor beta chain was obtained from a study of T cell responses to AZD1222 COVID-19 vaccine. As for this clone: What it binds is unknown.

Sequencing used immunoSEQ multiplex PCR; TCRdb keeps in-frame clones, though not all of them. Of 75,000 to 85,000 clones listed, roughly nine tenths are singletons. The study, taken as a whole, reports: Repertoires were sampled only after the peak T cell response.

Trimming stripped 4 bases from V and 4 bases from J, with 13 bases between. Germline CDR1 GTSNPN, CDR2 SVGIG (reference sequence). This CDR3 has 13 residues. The chain is built from TRBV30 and TRBJ1-2, with D possibly TRBD1 on 5 matching bases. Sequenced here: peripheral blood, sampled on day 0 of AZD1222 vaccination. The origin of this receptor is an adult in good health. CDR3 loop: CAWIGEQFYGYTF. The CDR3 nucleotides are TGTGCCTGGATAGGGGAACAGTTCTATGGCTACACCTTC.